The entry below gives a single T cell receptor beta chain sequence along with its context. This record comes from a study of T cell responses to AZD1222 COVID-19 vaccine. Germline V gives CDR1 MNHEY, CDR2 SVGAGI. This CDR3 is 15 amino acids long. Between the trimmed V and J ends, which lost 0 bases and 8 bases, there was a span of 13 bases. Only in-frame clones appear in the TCRdb table, and some are missing; sequencing was by immunoSEQ multiplex PCR. The table has 80,000 to 100,000 clones, over 75% seen once. The specimen comprised peripheral blood, sampled 28 days after the second AZD1222 dose. The rearrangement uses TRBV6-5 and TRBJ1-4; D not resolved. The source of this sequence is an adult who received the AZD1222 COVID-19 vaccine. The CDR3 DNA sequence: TGTGCCAGCAGTTACTCGATGGGGATCGGAGAAAAACTGTTTTTT. Translating gives CASSYSMGIGEKLFF.